Below are 21 T cell receptor beta chains sequenced from a single sample in a study of blood T cell repertoires in COVID-19. The protocol was immunoSEQ multiplex PCR, while the TCRdb copy is restricted to in-frame clones and leaves out a portion. The table lists roughly 400,000 clones, 80% to 90% of them singletons, with 1% to 1.3% in the top ten. The sequenced sample consisted of PBMCs or T cells enriched from blood (not recorded which). These TCRs come from a man in his thirties or forties who had recovered from COVID-19.

The chain recombines TRBV5-1 with TRBJ2-3; 7 bases line up with TRBD2. Germline V gives CDR1 SGHRS, CDR2 YFSETQ. The trim removed 0 bases at V and 4 bases at J, leaving 5 bases unmatched. This CDR3 comprises 15 residues. The CDR3: CASSLEARGSDTQYF. In DNA, the CDR3 is TGCGCCAGCAGCTTGGAAGCGCGGGGGTCAGATACGCAGTATTTT. Full variable domain (remainder filled in from reference TRBV5-1 and TRBJ2-3): KAGVTQTPRYLIKTRGQQVTLSCSPISGHRSVSWYQQTPGQGLQFLFEYFSETQRNKGNFPGRFSGRQFSNSRSEMNVSTLELGDSALYLCASSLEARGSDTQYFGPGTRLTVL.

The table lists this clone with a count of one. V gene TRBV30 combines with J gene TRBJ2-7; 7 bases fit TRBD1. Germline-derived CDR1 and CDR2 are GTSNPN and SVGIG (reference sequence). The CDR3 is 14 residues long. With 2 bases clipped from V and 4 bases from J, the junction kept 8 bases outside the gene matches. The CDR3 DNA is TGTGCCTGGAGTCCGCGACAGGGAAAATACGAGCAGTACTTC. It codes for CAWSPRQGKYEQYF.

The chain joins TRBV24-1 to TRBJ2-1; no reliable D call. CDR3 length: 14 amino acids. Germline V gives CDR1 KGHDR, CDR2 SFDVKD. The V end was cut by 3 bases, the J end by 0 bases, with 5 bases between. Here the CDR3 DNA reads TGTGCCACCAGTGATGAGAGCTCCTACAATGAGCAGTTCTTC. Its translation is CATSDESSYNEQFF.

The chain combines TRBV11-2 with TRBJ1-3; a weak D match, TRBD1 (5 bases). Trimming removed 5 bases at V and 0 bases at J, with 11 bases between. CDR1 is SGHAT, CDR2 FQNNGV, per germline. This CDR3 is 15 amino acids long. The CDR3 DNA sequence: TGTGCCAGCAGCCCCCGTCAGGGCTCTGGAAACACCATATATTTT. Its translation: CASSPRQGSGNTIYF.

This clone was recorded a few times. In nucleotides, the CDR3 is TGCAGCGTTGCGGGATTTGGATACAATGAGCAGTTCTTC. This sequence encodes CSVAGFGYNEQFF. The rearrangement joins TRBV29-1 to TRBJ2-1, with D tentatively TRBD2 (5 bases). The V gene lost 4 bases and the J gene lost 4 bases, with 11 bases spanning the gap. Germline lookup yields CDR1 SQVTM and CDR2 ANQGSEA. The CDR3 length is 13 residues.

This chain links TRBV18 with TRBJ1-2, with a possible D match to TRBD1 (5 bases). There are 17 residues in the CDR3. CDR1 is KGHSH and CDR2 is LQKENI in the germline V gene. The germline V and J ends were trimmed by 6 bases and 2 bases, with 22 bases remaining between them. CDR3: CASSNFGGELMNYGYTF. The CDR3, as DNA: TGTGCCAGCTCTAACTTCGGGGGGGAACTAATGAACTATGGCTACACCTTC.

The chain employs TRBV27 and TRBJ1-2; maybe TRBD1 (6 bases). The CDR3 runs 14 residues. Germline-derived CDR1 and CDR2 are MNHEY and SMNVEV (reference sequence). V dropped 0 bases and J dropped 7 bases, with 12 bases sitting between them. CDR3 amino acids: CASSLSGAGGGYTF. The CDR3 DNA reads as TGTGCCAGCAGTTTATCGGGGGCTGGGGGTGGCTACACCTTC.

V and J are TRBV11-2 and TRBJ2-2, with a possible D match to TRBD2 (6 bases). Trimming shortened V by 1 base and J by 3 bases, and 15 bases separated the two germline ends. This CDR3 region has 17 residues. Germline V gives CDR1 SGHAT, CDR2 FQNNGV. CDR3 region: CASSLGKGLRHTGELFF. The DNA of the CDR3 is TGTGCCAGCAGCTTAGGAAAGGGACTGCGACACACCGGGGAGCTGTTTTTT.

The chain has TRBV5-8 and TRBJ1-5; perhaps TRBD1 as D (5 bases). The germline V and J ends were trimmed by 5 bases and 9 bases, with 12 bases remaining between them. The CDR3 contains 12 residues. The germline gives CDR1 SGHTS, CDR2 YDEGEE. The CDR3 DNA reads as TGTGCCAGCAGTTCGGACACGGGGCCCCAGCATTTT. Amino acids: CASSSDTGPQHF.

The V gene is TRBV7-2, the J gene TRBJ2-7; 8 nucleotides agree with TRBD1. From germline, CDR1 is SGHTA and CDR2 FQGNSA. The CDR3 has 14 amino acids. V lost 2 bases, J lost 3 bases, and 3 bases stayed unmatched. CDR3 nucleotide sequence: TGTGCCAGCAGCTTACGACAGGGGTACTACGAGCAGTACTTC. As protein: CASSLRQGYYEQYF.

The chain uses TRBV2 and TRBJ2-5, with D possibly TRBD2 on 5 matching bases. Trimming took 7 bases from V and 1 from J, leaving 13 bases between them. Germline V gene data show CDR1 as SNHLY and CDR2 as FYNNEI. This CDR3 is built from 14 residues. The CDR3 DNA sequence: TGTGCCAGCAAAGGAGGCCCGATCCAAGAGACCCAGTACTTC. Translation: CASKGGPIQETQYF.

A note on this clone: In the same sample, other DNA sequences code for this CDR3. This rearrangement joins TRBV18 to TRBJ1-5; D unresolved. There are 13 residues in the CDR3. V was cut by 2 bases and J by 2 bases, with 4 bases left in between. From germline, CDR1 is KGHSH and CDR2 LQKENI. For the CDR3, the DNA is TGTGCCAGCTCACCAACAGGCAATCAGCCCCAGCATTTT. It codes for CASSPTGNQPQHF.

As DNA, the CDR3 is TGCGCCAGCAGTCGGGGTAACACCGGGGAGCTGTTTTTT. It is translated as CASSRGNTGELFF. This rearrangement joins TRBV10-1 to TRBJ2-2; a possible D gene is TRBD2 (5 bases). The germline V gene encodes CDR1 WNHNN and CDR2 SYGVQD (reference sequence). The CDR3 covers 13 residues. V was clipped by 5 bases and J by 2 bases, with 6 bases between them.

This chain links TRBV23-1 with TRBJ1-1, with D hard to call. TRBV23-1 is labeled an ORF, and its function is uncertain. The length of the CDR3 is 17 residues. Trimming stripped 4 bases from V and 3 bases from J, with 21 bases between. Here the CDR3 reads CASSRPSPLGEDTEAFF. DNA for the CDR3: TGCGCCAGCAGTCGACCGAGCCCTCTCGGGGAGGACACTGAAGCTTTCTTT.

This chain uses TRBV7-2 with TRBJ2-1, with 8 bases matching TRBD1. Trimming removed 5 bases from V and 12 bases from J; junction bases left unmatched: 12. CDR3 length equals 14 residues. The germline CDR1 and CDR2 sequences are SGHTA and FQGNSA. CDR3 sequence reads: CASSQSTGVFGQFF. The DNA for the CDR3 is TGTGCCAGCAGCCAATCGACAGGGGTTTTTGGGCAGTTCTTC.

The chain has TRBV15 and TRBJ1-4; 9 bases line up with TRBD1. Trimming removed 0 bases from V and 5 bases from J; junction bases left unmatched: 7. Germline V gene sequence: CDR1 LNHNV, CDR2 YYDKDF (reference sequence). CDR3 size: 17 residues. CDR3 amino acids: CATSRELTGTGNEKLFF. CDR3 nucleotides: TGTGCCACCAGCAGAGAGCTAACCGGGACAGGGAATGAAAAACTGTTTTTT.

This CDR3 reads CASSRGQGTPRTYNEQFF. Here the CDR3 DNA reads TGTGCCAGCAGCCGCGGACAGGGTACGCCTAGAACCTACAATGAGCAGTTCTTC. The genes are TRBV13 and TRBJ2-1, with 8 bases that match TRBD1. CDR3 size: 18 residues. Germline CDR1 reads PRHDT; CDR2 reads FYEKMQ (reference sequence). V was pared by 5 bases and J by 2 bases, with 14 bases of the junction left unmatched.

In regard to this clone: Compared with germline, one end of the junction differs, possibly owing to a read error. The chain carries TRBV3-1 (or the pseudogene TRBV3-2) and TRBJ2-7; a weak D match, TRBD2 (5 bases). The germline V gene encodes CDR1 LGHDT and CDR2 YNNKEL (reference sequence). The CDR3 sequence is 13 residues long. CDR3 in DNA: TGTGCCAGCACCCAATGGGGAGCCTACGAGCAGTACTTC. Amino acids: CASTQWGAYEQYF.

The chain uses TRBV11-3 and TRBJ2-1, with 7 nucleotides matching TRBD2. V was clipped by 4 bases and J by 0 bases; unmatched bases: 9. Germline-derived CDR1 and CDR2 are SGHNT and YENEEA. The CDR3 length is 17 residues. The CDR3 loop is CASSSASGLSSYNEQFF. The CDR3 DNA reads TGTGCCAGCAGCTCTGCTAGCGGCTTGAGCTCCTACAATGAGCAGTTCTTC.

The V gene is TRBV2, the J gene TRBJ1-5; tentative D call: TRBD1 (6 bases). Germline V gives CDR1 SNHLY, CDR2 FYNNEI. V was clipped by 11 bases and J by 7 bases, with 18 bases between them. The CDR3 is 13 amino acids. This chain's CDR3 is CAGKRDTGQPQHF. The CDR3, as DNA: TGTGCCGGCAAACGGGACACCGGACAGCCCCAGCATTTT.

The chain joins TRBV9 to TRBJ1-1; TRBD1 agrees at 8 bases. The ends lost 0 bases at V and 2 bases at J; junction bases unmatched: 6. Germline values: CDR1 SGDLS, CDR2 YYNGEE. The CDR3 has 16 residues. CDR3: CASSVVATGVNTEAFF. CDR3 in DNA: TGTGCCAGCAGCGTAGTAGCGACAGGGGTTAACACTGAAGCTTTCTTT.